The clone carrying this T cell receptor beta chain was counted ten times or more. Its antigen is unknown. Between the trimmed V and J ends, which lost 1 base and 3 bases, there was a span of 10 bases. The CDR3 sequence is 14 residues long. Amplified TCR beta CDR3 regions came from RNA transcripts. The study used the HTBI primer set for a first-round RT-PCR of the TCR CDR3. Via MiXCR, TCRdb re-called the multiplex PCR reads, giving one row per CDR3 protein. The repertoire has roughly 350,000 distinct CDR3 sequences, approximately 15% of them found once; the top ten carry just under 25%. This sample was taken from a study of T cells in Graves' hyperthyroidism and ophthalmopathy. Study results and limitations: Ophthalmopathy was separated from stable hyperthyroidism by a 13 V-J model. Ophthalmopathy onset followed model prediction by a median roughly 6.5 months. Most clonotypes expanded in the thyroid (above 0.001) were also present in blood.

Uncontrolled infection, other autoimmune disease, pregnancy or lactation excluded patients. The sample taken for sequencing was blood. The V and J genes are TRBV12-3 or TRBV12-4 and TRBJ2-7; D might be TRBD1 (6 bases). The clonotype originates from a woman between 25 and 40 years old with Graves' hyperthyroidism. The CDR3 here is CASSLVGGNYEQYF. DNA of the CDR3: TGTGCCAGCAGTTTAGTAGGGGGAAACTACGAGCAGTACTTC.